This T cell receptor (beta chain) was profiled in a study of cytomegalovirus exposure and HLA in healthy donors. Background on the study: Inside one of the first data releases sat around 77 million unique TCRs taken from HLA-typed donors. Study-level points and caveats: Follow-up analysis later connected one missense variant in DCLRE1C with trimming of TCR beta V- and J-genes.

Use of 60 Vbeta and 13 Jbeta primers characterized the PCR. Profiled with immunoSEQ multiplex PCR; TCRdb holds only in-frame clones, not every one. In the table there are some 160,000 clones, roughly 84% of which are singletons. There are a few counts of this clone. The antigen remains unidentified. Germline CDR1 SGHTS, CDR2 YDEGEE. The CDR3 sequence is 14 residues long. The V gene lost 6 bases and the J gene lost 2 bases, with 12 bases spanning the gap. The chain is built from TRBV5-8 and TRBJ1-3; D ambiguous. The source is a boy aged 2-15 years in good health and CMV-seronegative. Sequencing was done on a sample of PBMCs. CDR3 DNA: TGTGCCAGCACCCCCGGGAGGCCTGGAAACACCATATATTTT. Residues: CASTPGRPGNTIYF.